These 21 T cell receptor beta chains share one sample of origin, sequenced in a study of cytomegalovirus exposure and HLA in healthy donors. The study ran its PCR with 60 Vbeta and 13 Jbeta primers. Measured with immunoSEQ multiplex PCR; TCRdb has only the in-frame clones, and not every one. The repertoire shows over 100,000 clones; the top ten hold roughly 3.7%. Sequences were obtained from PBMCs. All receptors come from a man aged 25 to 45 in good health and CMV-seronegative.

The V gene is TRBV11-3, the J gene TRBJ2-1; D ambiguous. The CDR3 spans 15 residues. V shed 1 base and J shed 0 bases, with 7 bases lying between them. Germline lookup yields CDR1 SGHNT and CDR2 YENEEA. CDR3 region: CASSLAASSYNEQFF. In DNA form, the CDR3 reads TGTGCCAGCAGCTTAGCGGCTAGCTCCTACAATGAGCAGTTCTTC.

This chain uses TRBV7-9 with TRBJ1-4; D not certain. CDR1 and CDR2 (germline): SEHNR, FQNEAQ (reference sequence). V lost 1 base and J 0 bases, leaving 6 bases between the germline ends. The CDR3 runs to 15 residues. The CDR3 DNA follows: TGTGCCAGCAGCTTAGGGCCGACAACTAATGAAAAACTGTTTTTT. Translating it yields CASSLGPTTNEKLFF. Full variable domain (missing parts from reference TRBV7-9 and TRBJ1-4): DTGVSQNPRHKITKRGQNVTFRCDPISEHNRLYWYRQTLGQGPEFLTYFQNEAQLEKSRLLSDRFSAERPKGSFSTLEIQRTEQGDSAMYLCASSLGPTTNEKLFFGSGTQLSVL.

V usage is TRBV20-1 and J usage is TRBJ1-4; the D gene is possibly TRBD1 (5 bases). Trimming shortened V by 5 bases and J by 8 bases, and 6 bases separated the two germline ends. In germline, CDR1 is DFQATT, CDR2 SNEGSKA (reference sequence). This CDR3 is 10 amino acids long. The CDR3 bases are TGCAGTGCTCGACAGGAAAAACTGTTTTTT. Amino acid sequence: CSARQEKLFF.

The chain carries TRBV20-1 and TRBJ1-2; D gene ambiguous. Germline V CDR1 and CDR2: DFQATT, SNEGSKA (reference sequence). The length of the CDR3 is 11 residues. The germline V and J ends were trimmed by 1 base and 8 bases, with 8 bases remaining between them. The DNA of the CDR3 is TGCAGTGCTAGAGGGGAGGGAGGCTACACCTTC. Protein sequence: CSARGEGGYTF.

The chain's CDR3 is CASSRGYNEQFF. The CDR3 region has the DNA TGTGCCAGCAGTAGGGGTTACAATGAGCAGTTCTTC. The chain employs TRBV6-1 and TRBJ2-1; perhaps TRBD1 as D (5 bases). In germline, CDR1 is MNHNS, CDR2 SASEGT. The CDR3 spans 12 residues. The V gene lost 5 bases and the J gene lost 4 bases, with 6 bases spanning the gap.

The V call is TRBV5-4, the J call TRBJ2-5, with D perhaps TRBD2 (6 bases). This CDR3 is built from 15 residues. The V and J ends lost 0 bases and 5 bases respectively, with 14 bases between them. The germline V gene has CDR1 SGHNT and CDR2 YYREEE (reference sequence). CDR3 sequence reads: CASSLELLRGETQYF. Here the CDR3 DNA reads TGTGCCAGCAGCTTGGAGTTGCTACGGGGGGAGACCCAGTACTTC.

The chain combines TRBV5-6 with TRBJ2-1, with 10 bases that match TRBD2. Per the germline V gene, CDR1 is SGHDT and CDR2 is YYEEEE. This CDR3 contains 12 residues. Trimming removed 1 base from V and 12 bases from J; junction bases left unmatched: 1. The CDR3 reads CASSLSSGGQFF. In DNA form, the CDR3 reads TGTGCCAGCAGCTTGTCTAGCGGGGGGCAGTTCTTC.

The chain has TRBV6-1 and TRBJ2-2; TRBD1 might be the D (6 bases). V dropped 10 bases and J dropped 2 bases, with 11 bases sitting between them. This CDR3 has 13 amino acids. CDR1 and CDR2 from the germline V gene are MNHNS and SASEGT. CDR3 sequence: CATRTVNTGELFF. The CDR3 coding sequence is TGTGCCACCAGGACAGTAAACACCGGGGAGCTGTTTTTT.

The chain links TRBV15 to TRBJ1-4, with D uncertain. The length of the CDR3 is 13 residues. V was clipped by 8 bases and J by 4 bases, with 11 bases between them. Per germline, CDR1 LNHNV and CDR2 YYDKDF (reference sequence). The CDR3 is CATARRHNEKLFF. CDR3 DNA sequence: TGTGCCACCGCCAGGCGCCATAATGAAAAACTGTTTTTT. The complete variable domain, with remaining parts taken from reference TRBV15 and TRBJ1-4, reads DAMVIQNPRYQVTQFGKPVTLSCSQTLNHNVMYWYQQKSSQAPKLLFHYYDKDFNNEADTPDNFQSRRPNTSFCFLDIRSPGLGDTAMYLCATARRHNEKLFFGSGTQLSVL.

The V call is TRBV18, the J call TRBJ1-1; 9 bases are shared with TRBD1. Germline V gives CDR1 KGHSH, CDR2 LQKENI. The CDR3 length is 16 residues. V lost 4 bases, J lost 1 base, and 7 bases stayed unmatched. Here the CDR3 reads CASSLRRTGANTEAFF. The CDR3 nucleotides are TGTGCCAGCTCACTACGGCGGACAGGGGCGAACACTGAAGCTTTCTTT. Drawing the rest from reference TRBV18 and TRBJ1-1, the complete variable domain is NAGVMQNPRHLVRRRGQEARLRCSPMKGHSHVYWYRQLPEEGLKFMVYLQKENIIDESGMPKERFSAEFPKEGPSILRIQQVVRGDSAAYFCASSLRRTGANTEAFFGQGTRLTVV.

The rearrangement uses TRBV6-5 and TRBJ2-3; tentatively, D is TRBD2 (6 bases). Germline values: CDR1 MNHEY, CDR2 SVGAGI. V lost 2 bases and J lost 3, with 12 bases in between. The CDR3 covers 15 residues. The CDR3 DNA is TGTGCCAGCAGTTACAACGGGGGTTCGACAGATACGCAGTATTTT. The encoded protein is CASSYNGGSTDTQYF.

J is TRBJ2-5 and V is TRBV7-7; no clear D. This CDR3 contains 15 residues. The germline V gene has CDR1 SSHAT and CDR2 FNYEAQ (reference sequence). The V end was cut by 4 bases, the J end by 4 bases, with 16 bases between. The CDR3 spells CASSSARTIGETQYF. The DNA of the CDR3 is TGTGCCAGCAGCTCTGCCCGTACTATCGGAGAGACCCAGTACTTC.

CDR3 nucleotides: TGTGCCAGCAGTCCCCAGGGGGTGGGAGAGACCCAGTACTTC. Amino acid sequence: CASSPQGVGETQYF. This sequence joins TRBV6-5 and TRBJ2-5, with TRBD1 matching 7 bases. V gave up 5 bases and J gave up 4 bases; unmatched junction bases: 7. Per germline, CDR1 MNHEY and CDR2 SVGAGI. The CDR3 is 14 amino acids.

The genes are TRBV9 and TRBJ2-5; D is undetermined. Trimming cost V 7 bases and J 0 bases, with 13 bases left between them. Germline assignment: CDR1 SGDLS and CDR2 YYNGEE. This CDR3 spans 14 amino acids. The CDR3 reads CASGYYQYQETQYF. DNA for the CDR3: TGTGCCAGCGGTTACTACCAGTACCAAGAGACCCAGTACTTC.

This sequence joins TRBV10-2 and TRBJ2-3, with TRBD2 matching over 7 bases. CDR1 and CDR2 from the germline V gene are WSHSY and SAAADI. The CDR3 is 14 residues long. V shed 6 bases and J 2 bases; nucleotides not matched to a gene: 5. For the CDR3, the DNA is TGCGCCAGCAGCTGGACTAGGGACACAGATACGCAGTATTTT. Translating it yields CASSWTRDTDTQYF.

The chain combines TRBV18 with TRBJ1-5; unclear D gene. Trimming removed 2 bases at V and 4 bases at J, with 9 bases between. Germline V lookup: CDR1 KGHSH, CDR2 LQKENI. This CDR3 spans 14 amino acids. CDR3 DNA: TGTGCCAGCTCACCAGGGCAGGAAAATCAGCCCCAGCATTTT. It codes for CASSPGQENQPQHF.

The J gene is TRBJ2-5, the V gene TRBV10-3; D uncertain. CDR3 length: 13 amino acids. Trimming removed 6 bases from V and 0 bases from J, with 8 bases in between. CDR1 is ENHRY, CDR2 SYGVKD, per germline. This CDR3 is CAISRRDQETQYF. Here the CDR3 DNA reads TGTGCCATCAGCCGTCGGGACCAAGAGACCCAGTACTTC.

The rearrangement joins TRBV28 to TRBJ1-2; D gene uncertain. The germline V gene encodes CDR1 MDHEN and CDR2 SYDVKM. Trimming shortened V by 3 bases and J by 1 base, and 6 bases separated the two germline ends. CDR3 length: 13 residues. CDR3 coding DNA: TGTGCCAGCAGTTTCGGGGATAACTATGGCTACACCTTC. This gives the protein CASSFGDNYGYTF.

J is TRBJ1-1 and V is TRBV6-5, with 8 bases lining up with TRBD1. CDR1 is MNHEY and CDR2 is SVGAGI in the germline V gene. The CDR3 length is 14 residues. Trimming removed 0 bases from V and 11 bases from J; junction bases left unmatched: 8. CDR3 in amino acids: CASSYSEQGAWAFF. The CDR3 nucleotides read TGTGCCAGCAGTTACTCGGAGCAGGGGGCTTGGGCTTTCTTT.

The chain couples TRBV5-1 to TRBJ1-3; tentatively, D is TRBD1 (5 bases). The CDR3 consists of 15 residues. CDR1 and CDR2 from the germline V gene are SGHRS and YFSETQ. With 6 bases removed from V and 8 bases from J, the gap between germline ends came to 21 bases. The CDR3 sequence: CASKRMFAGTDTIYF. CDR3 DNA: TGCGCCAGCAAAAGAATGTTTGCAGGGACTGACACCATATATTTT.

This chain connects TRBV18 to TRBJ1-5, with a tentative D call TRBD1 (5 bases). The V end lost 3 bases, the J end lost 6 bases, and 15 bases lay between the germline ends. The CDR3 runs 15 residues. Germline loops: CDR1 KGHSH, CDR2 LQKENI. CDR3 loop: CASSPDAGVGQPQHF. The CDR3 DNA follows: TGTGCCAGCTCACCCGACGCGGGGGTGGGTCAGCCCCAGCATTTT.